This is a list of T cell receptor beta chains from one sample in a study of T cell repertoires in cytomegalovirus infection. TCRdb re-called the reads through MiXCR, storing one row per CDR3 protein. The sample yields roughly 230,000 distinct CDR3 sequences, over 15% seen once. Material for sequencing was CD8+ T cells from PBMCs. Source of these receptors: a human donor in good health (CMV status not recorded). Some clones in this sample may be carry-over from other donors' samples. The CDR3 runs from the conserved cysteine through the conserved F or W. Each record gives: J gene, D gene, V gene, clone size, CDR3 protein, CDR3 DNA. The D gene is left open where the match is weak. Clone sizes are given selectively: once, few, many, or a class where the clone is expanded.

J gene: TRBJ2-1; D gene: .; V gene: TRBV6-5; clone size: many; CDR3 protein: CASSFGTTNEQFF; CDR3 DNA: TGTGCCAGCAGTTTCGGGACCACCAATGAGCAGTTCTTC
J gene: TRBJ1-6; D gene: .; V gene: TRBV5-5; clone size: .; CDR3 protein: CASSPTGSQSSYNSPLHF; CDR3 DNA: TGTGCCAGCAGCCCAACAGGGAGTCAAAGCTCCTATAATTCACCCCTCCACTTT
J gene: TRBJ2-1; D gene: TRBD2; V gene: TRBV7-2; clone size: many; CDR3 protein: CASSSVRGGDYNEQFF; CDR3 DNA: TGTGCCAGCAGCTCCGTCCGGGGGGGGGATTACAATGAGCAGTTCTTC
J gene: TRBJ2-7; D gene: .; V gene: TRBV5-6; clone size: few; CDR3 protein: CASSLGQVSYEQYF; CDR3 DNA: TGTGCCAGCAGCTTGGGACAGGTCTCCTACGAGCAGTACTTC
J gene: TRBJ1-1; D gene: TRBD1; V gene: TRBV2; clone size: few; CDR3 protein: CASSEGDRQITEAFF; CDR3 DNA: TGTGCCAGCAGTGAAGGGGACAGGCAGATCACTGAAGCTTTCTTT
J gene: TRBJ2-7; D gene: TRBD1; V gene: TRBV28; clone size: .; CDR3 protein: CATTGTADVLSYEQYF; CDR3 DNA: TGTGCCACCACCGGGACAGCAGACGTTTTATCCTACGAGCAGTACTTC
J gene: TRBJ2-7; D gene: .; V gene: TRBV5-1; clone size: many; CDR3 protein: CASSLDSKAYEQYF; CDR3 DNA: TGCGCCAGCAGCTTGGACAGTAAAGCCTACGAGCAGTACTTC
J gene: TRBJ1-2; D gene: .; V gene: TRBV7-9; clone size: .; CDR3 protein: CASSPPYGYTF; CDR3 DNA: TGTGCCAGCAGTCCACCGTATGGCTACACCTTC
J gene: TRBJ1-2; D gene: .; V gene: TRBV11-2; clone size: many; CDR3 protein: CASSWTGNYGYTF; CDR3 DNA: TGTGCCAGCAGCTGGACGGGGAACTATGGCTACACCTTC
J gene: TRBJ1-1; D gene: .; V gene: TRBV28; clone size: many; CDR3 protein: CASRPTGVTEAFF; CDR3 DNA: TGTGCCAGCAGACCGACAGGTGTTACTGAAGCTTTCTTT